One and the same sample provided the 14 T cell receptor beta chains below, sequenced in a study of OX40 agonist ivuxolimab in advanced cancers. Produced via immunoSEQ multiplex PCR; TCRdb's table is partial and in-frame only. The sample lists about 43,000 clones, roughly 80% occurring once. The sample here was CD4+ or CD8+ T cells sorted from blood, taken in a trial of the OX40 agonist ivuxolimab. These receptors all come from an adult with an advanced solid tumor such as melanoma, head and neck, liver or kidney cancer.

This chain links TRBV4-1 with TRBJ1-5; D is undetermined. The V gene's germline CDR1 is MGHRA and CDR2 YSYEKL. The CDR3 consists of 13 residues. V lost 4 bases, J lost 4 bases, and 8 bases lay in between. The CDR3 region is CASSLRRNQPQHF. For the CDR3, the DNA is TGCGCCAGCAGCCTTAGGAGGAATCAGCCCCAGCATTTT.

The chain recombines TRBV7-3 with TRBJ2-5, with 12 bases matching TRBD2. Germline CDR1 is SGHTA and CDR2 is FQGTGA. This CDR3 has 16 amino acids. The J segment lost 5 bases and the V segment lost 2 bases, leaving 6 bases of the junction unmatched. CDR3 nucleotide sequence: TGTGCCAGCAGCTTACTAGCGGGAGGGGGACAGGAGACCCAGTACTTC. This codes for CASSLLAGGGQETQYF.

The genes are TRBV4-1 and TRBJ2-1; a possible D gene is TRBD2 (6 bases). Germline CDR1 is MGHRA and CDR2 is YSYEKL. The V and J ends lost 4 bases and 2 bases respectively, with 21 bases between them. CDR3 length equals 18 residues. The CDR3 sequence is CASSRDQTGTAAYNEQFF. Here the CDR3 DNA reads TGCGCCAGCAGCCGGGATCAAACCGGGACTGCTGCCTACAATGAGCAGTTCTTC.

This clone has only one observation. The chain uses TRBV11-3 and TRBJ2-3; D perhaps matches TRBD1 (6 bases). CDR3 length equals 15 residues. Germline CDR1 is SGHNT and CDR2 is YENEEA. V lost 5 bases and J lost 1, with 13 bases in between. CDR3 bases: TGTGCCAGCAGCCGTGGGGACACGGGCACAGATACGCAGTATTTT. Residues: CASSRGDTGTDTQYF.

This clone occurred once. The J gene is TRBJ2-3, the V gene TRBV2, with D maybe TRBD2 (6 bases). Trimming took 6 bases from V and 3 from J, leaving 19 bases between them. Germline V gives CDR1 SNHLY, CDR2 FYNNEI. There are 16 residues in the CDR3. This CDR3 reads CASRARNGRVTDTQYF. CDR3 bases: TGTGCCAGCAGGGCCCGGAACGGGAGAGTAACAGATACGCAGTATTTT.

The rearrangement joins TRBV6-6 to TRBJ1-1, with D hard to call. Germline V gene sequence: CDR1 MNHNY, CDR2 SVGAGI (reference sequence). This CDR3 region has 16 residues. V gave up 0 bases and J gave up 1 base, with 12 bases separating them. CDR3 residues: CASSYSVGRANTEAFF. DNA of the CDR3: TGTGCCAGCAGTTACTCTGTGGGGAGAGCGAACACTGAAGCTTTCTTT.

The gene calls are TRBV5-4 and TRBJ2-3; either TRBD1 or TRBD2 may fit D (7 bases each). The CDR3 is made up of 15 amino acids. From germline, CDR1 is SGHNT and CDR2 YYREEE (reference sequence). The V end was cut by 4 bases, the J end by 2 bases, with 14 bases between. The CDR3 loop reads CASSGGGQTTDTQYF. DNA for the CDR3: TGTGCCAGCAGCGGGGGGGGACAGACCACAGATACGCAGTATTTT.

The chain joins TRBV14 to TRBJ1-1; maybe TRBD1 (6 bases). V gave up 4 bases and J gave up 1 base, with 7 bases separating them. The CDR3 contains 13 residues. Germline lookup yields CDR1 SGHDN and CDR2 FVKESK. CDR3 bases: TGTGCCAGCAGCCTACAGGGGAACACTGAAGCTTTCTTT. Amino acid sequence: CASSLQGNTEAFF.

This chain uses TRBV27 with TRBJ1-6; D unclear. Germline-derived CDR1 and CDR2 are MNHEY and SMNVEV (reference sequence). The ends were cut back, 7 bases at V and 5 bases at J, with 12 bases in the middle. The CDR3 runs to 14 residues. The CDR3 here is CASTSVGHNSPLHF. The CDR3 nucleotides are TGTGCCAGCACCTCAGTTGGGCATAATTCACCCCTCCACTTT.

This chain connects TRBV4-3 to TRBJ2-2, with 10 bases lining up with TRBD2. Germline-derived CDR1 and CDR2 are LGHNA and YSLEER. J gave up 4 bases and V 2 bases, and 7 bases lay outside the gene matches. There are 17 residues in the CDR3. The CDR3 region is CASSQRAGGPGTGELFF. The DNA of the CDR3 is TGCGCCAGCAGCCAACGAGCGGGAGGGCCGGGCACCGGGGAGCTGTTTTTT.

This chain connects TRBV7-2 to TRBJ2-5; D not resolved. Germline V gene lookup returns CDR1 SGHTA and CDR2 FQGNSA. The CDR3 runs to 17 residues. Trimming took 1 base from V and 2 from J, leaving 17 bases between them. The CDR3 loop reads CASSLEGPSRRQETQYF. In nucleotides, the CDR3 is TGTGCCAGCAGCTTAGAAGGACCCTCTAGACGGCAAGAGACCCAGTACTTC.

The J gene is TRBJ1-1, the V gene TRBV19; weak D call: TRBD1 (5 bases). The CDR3 has 15 residues. Trimming cost V 7 bases and J 0 bases, with 15 bases left between them. Germline CDR1 and CDR2: LNHDA and SQIVND (reference sequence). The DNA of the CDR3 is TGTGCCAGTACCCAGGAGGGGACCATGAACACTGAAGCTTTCTTT. Translated, it gives CASTQEGTMNTEAFF.

The gene calls are TRBV6-5 and TRBJ1-4; 7 bases are a match to TRBD1. Germline V lookup: CDR1 MNHEY, CDR2 SVGAGI. This CDR3 spans 15 amino acids. The V segment lost 2 bases and the J segment 2 bases; nucleotides outside the gene matches: 2. CDR3 sequence reads: CASSYTTGTNEKLFF. The CDR3 region has the DNA TGTGCCAGCAGTTACACGACAGGGACTAATGAAAAACTGTTTTTT.

The V call is TRBV18, the J call TRBJ1-5; TRBD1 aligns across 10 bases. Per germline, CDR1 KGHSH and CDR2 LQKENI. The J segment lost 6 bases and the V segment lost 3 bases, leaving 2 bases of the junction unmatched. This CDR3 is 14 amino acids long. The CDR3 region has the DNA TGTGCCAGCTCACCGGGACAGGGGAGTCAGCCCCAGCATTTT. Amino acids: CASSPGQGSQPQHF.